This TCR beta chain was found in a study of cytomegalovirus exposure and HLA in healthy donors. This clone was counted only a few times. The antigen is undetermined. 13 Jbeta primers and 60 Vbeta primers were used for the PCR. Clones were read by immunoSEQ multiplex PCR, and TCRdb kept only the in-frame ones, dropping some. The sample contains 75,000 to 90,000 clones, around 85% of which appear only once. Study results and caveats: A later analysis, which compared TCR beta chains of equal frequency, found the HLA-associated ones more clonally expanded.

The V gene end was trimmed by 5 bases and the J gene end by 1 base; junction bases not matched to a gene: 5. This CDR3 is built from 15 residues. Germline assignment: CDR1 MNHNS and CDR2 SASEGT. Sequencing was done on a sample of PBMCs. The receptor was derived from a human donor in good health. This chain connects TRBV6-1 to TRBJ1-1; 9 bases match TRBD1. CDR3 in amino acids: CASSSWDRANTEAFF. For the CDR3, the DNA is TGTGCCAGCAGTTCGTGGGACAGGGCGAACACTGAAGCTTTCTTT.